Below are 17 T cell receptor beta chains sequenced from a single sample in a study of cytomegalovirus exposure and HLA in healthy donors. Researchers ran the PCR with 60 Vbeta and 13 Jbeta primers. The protocol was immunoSEQ multiplex PCR, while the TCRdb copy is restricted to in-frame clones and leaves out a portion. The sample holds around 160,000 clones; roughly 79% are singletons and the top ten take roughly 7.4%. The sequencing input was PBMCs. All receptors come from a male donor in good health and CMV-seropositive.

This clone was counted a few times. The chain is built from TRBV5-1 and TRBJ1-1, with 9 bases identical to TRBD1. This CDR3 has 18 residues. With 3 bases clipped from V and 0 bases from J, the junction kept 12 bases outside the gene matches. Germline V gene lookup returns CDR1 SGHRS and CDR2 YFSETQ. CDR3: CASSSGQGKPLVNTEAFF. CDR3 nucleotides: TGCGCCAGCAGCTCGGGACAGGGTAAACCTCTTGTGAACACTGAAGCTTTCTTT.

The chain is built from TRBV7-6 and TRBJ1-6, with D maybe TRBD1 (6 bases). V gave up 2 bases and J gave up 9 bases, with 14 bases separating them. Germline V lookup: CDR1 SGHVS, CDR2 FNYEAQ. The CDR3 sequence is 15 residues long. CDR3 in DNA: TGTGCCAGCAGCTTAATGGGGGGGCGCGGTTCACCCCTCCACTTT. Translation: CASSLMGGRGSPLHF.

V gene TRBV18 combines with J gene TRBJ1-2, with 8 bases aligning to TRBD1. The V segment lost 2 bases and the J segment 7 bases; nucleotides outside the gene matches: 6. This CDR3 has 14 residues. Germline V gene lookup returns CDR1 KGHSH and CDR2 LQKENI. The CDR3 protein is CASSPDRGRVGYTF. DNA of the CDR3: TGTGCCAGCTCACCAGACAGGGGCCGGGTTGGCTACACCTTC.

The chain recombines TRBV4-2 with TRBJ2-5; TRBD2 is a possible D gene (6 bases). The length of the CDR3 is 15 residues. V was clipped by 3 bases and J by 3 bases, with 14 bases between them. Germline values: CDR1 LGHNA, CDR2 YNFKEQ. In DNA form, the CDR3 reads TGTGCCAGCAGCCACGGAAGCGGCGGGGAAGAGACCCAGTACTTC. It yields the protein CASSHGSGGEETQYF.

V gene TRBV5-4 combines with J gene TRBJ2-4, with 10 bases that match TRBD1. This CDR3 is 16 amino acids long. V was clipped by 3 bases and J by 0 bases; unmatched bases: 3. Germline V CDR1 and CDR2: SGHNT, YYREEE (reference sequence). The CDR3 here is CASSSGQGVAKNIQYF. CDR3 nucleotide sequence: TGTGCCAGCAGCTCAGGACAGGGGGTAGCCAAAAACATTCAGTACTTC.

The V call is TRBV6-5, the J call TRBJ2-7, with D perhaps matching TRBD1 (6 bases). The V gene's germline CDR1 is MNHEY and CDR2 SVGAGI. The CDR3 covers 15 residues. V was trimmed by 0 bases and J by 3 bases, leaving 12 bases between them. CDR3 bases: TGTGCCAGCAGTTACTCGACAGGACCAATCTACGAGCAGTACTTC. Residues: CASSYSTGPIYEQYF.

The CDR3: CASRLMGGGSNQPQHF. The DNA for the CDR3 is TGTGCCAGCAGGTTAATGGGGGGAGGTAGCAATCAGCCCCAGCATTTT. The chain combines TRBV2 with TRBJ1-5; tentatively, D is TRBD1 (5 bases). CDR1 and CDR2 from the germline V gene are SNHLY and FYNNEI. The V gene lost 6 bases and the J gene lost 0 bases, with 15 bases spanning the gap. The CDR3 spans 16 residues.

V gene TRBV15 combines with J gene TRBJ1-5; no reliable D call. CDR1 LNHNV and CDR2 YYDKDF come from the germline V gene (reference sequence). V lost 0 bases and J 6 bases, leaving 12 bases between the germline ends. This CDR3 comprises 15 residues. The DNA of the CDR3 is TGTGCCACCAGCAGAGATGCAGCCGGCGGTCAGCCCCAGCATTTT. Protein product: CATSRDAAGGQPQHF.

With regard to this clone: Sequence at one end of the junction differs from germline and may be a read error. The chain recombines TRBV7-9 with TRBJ1-3; no firm D call. Germline assignment: CDR1 SEHNR and CDR2 FQNEAQ (reference sequence). The CDR3 length is 12 residues. CDR3 coding DNA: TGTTCCAGCAGCTTGTTCGGGAACACCATATATTTT. Translation: CSSSLFGNTIYF.

This clone was counted once. This chain uses TRBV2 with TRBJ1-2, with unresolved D. V was shortened by 6 bases and J by 4 bases, with 9 bases between the two germline ends. The germline V gene has CDR1 SNHLY and CDR2 FYNNEI. The CDR3 sequence is 12 residues long. CDR3 sequence (DNA): TGTGCCAGCAGGGTAGGGAGCTATGGCTACACCTTC. This gives the protein CASRVGSYGYTF.

The V gene is TRBV27, the J gene TRBJ2-2; TRBD1 might be the D (5 bases). Germline CDR1 MNHEY, CDR2 SMNVEV (reference sequence). Trimming pared 3 bases from V and 7 bases from J, leaving 9 bases between. The length of the CDR3 is 13 residues. CDR3 in amino acids: CASSFPGYGELFF. The CDR3 bases are TGTGCCAGCAGTTTCCCAGGGTACGGGGAGCTGTTTTTT.

This chain uses TRBV2 with TRBJ2-7; 7 bases fit TRBD1. V gave up 3 bases and J gave up 6 bases; unmatched junction bases: 8. The germline CDR1 and CDR2 sequences are SNHLY and FYNNEI. This CDR3 is 14 amino acids long. The CDR3 DNA sequence: TGTGCCAGCAGTGACTTAATTACAGGGGTCGAGCAGTACTTC. Translation gives CASSDLITGVEQYF.

The chain is built from TRBV6-5 and TRBJ2-5; D is unresolved. The J call is in doubt because the DNA end fits TRBJ2-7 better. CDR1 MNHEY and CDR2 SVGAGI come from the germline V gene. This CDR3 region has 12 residues. The CDR3 reads CASAANFHEQYF. The CDR3, as DNA: TGTGCCAGCGCGGCGAATTTCCACGAGCAGTACTTC.

Concerning this clone itself: Other DNA sequences in the sample encode the same CDR3. The J gene is TRBJ1-5, the V gene TRBV15, with a tentative D call TRBD1 (5 bases). The V gene lost 0 bases and the J gene lost 2 bases, with 5 bases spanning the gap. In germline, CDR1 is LNHNV, CDR2 YYDKDF (reference sequence). The CDR3 has 14 amino acids. Here the CDR3 reads CATSRDRGNQPQHF. Written as DNA, the CDR3 is TGTGCCACCAGCAGAGACAGGGGCAATCAGCCCCAGCATTTT.

This chain connects TRBV7-6 to TRBJ2-3; a weak D match, TRBD2 (6 bases). The CDR3 spans 15 residues. CDR1 is SGHVS, CDR2 FNYEAQ, per germline. Trimming shortened V by 1 base and J by 3 bases, and 11 bases separated the two germline ends. CDR3 sequence reads: CASSLGGTSTDTQYF. The CDR3, as DNA: TGTGCCAGCAGCTTAGGGGGGACTTCTACAGATACGCAGTATTTT.

This clone has a single count. The J gene is TRBJ2-1, the V gene TRBV4-2; 9 bases agree with TRBD2. CDR1 is LGHNA, CDR2 YNFKEQ, per germline. The CDR3 has 17 amino acids. The V gene end was trimmed by 0 bases and the J gene end by 7 bases; junction bases not matched to a gene: 10. CDR3 bases: TGTGCCAGCAGCCAAGATACCGGCGGGGGGGCTGGAAATGAGCAGTTCTTC. Protein: CASSQDTGGGAGNEQFF.

The CDR3: CASSLGQGSIHSDSGANVLTF. CDR3 sequence (DNA): TGCGCCAGCAGCTTGGGACAGGGGAGTATACATTCCGACTCTGGGGCCAACGTCCTGACTTTC. The chain uses TRBV5-1 and TRBJ2-6; 8 bases agree with TRBD1. Germline-derived CDR1 and CDR2 are SGHRS and YFSETQ. There are 21 residues in the CDR3. Losses at the gene ends were 0 bases for V and 0 bases for J; bases not matched to a gene: 14.